This TCR beta chain was captured by sequencing in a study of chemoradiotherapy in HPV16-positive cancers. Findings and caveats of the study: Candidate HPV-specific clones and E7-related TCR motifs grew in tumor during treatment. The functional HPV-specific definition rests on just a couple of HPV16-positive patients.

Comments on this clone: Its antigen is unidentified.

The method was immunoSEQ multiplex PCR; TCRdb's version includes in-frame clones alone and lacks a portion of them. The table shows around 9,200 clones, with roughly three quarters occurring only once. Samples were taken several times over chemoradiotherapy. CDR3 size: 19 residues. V lost 6 bases and J 0 bases, leaving 21 bases between the germline ends. Germline V gene lookup returns CDR1 MGHRA and CDR2 YSYEKL. The chain employs TRBV4-1 and TRBJ2-6; D perhaps matches TRBD1 (6 bases). This specimen was acquired from a patient who underwent chemoradiotherapy. The sequence derives from a human donor with HPV-associated anogenital cancer. The CDR3 sequence is CASSRTGLGQLSGANVLTF. CDR3 coding DNA: TGCGCCAGCAGTCGAACAGGGCTAGGGCAACTCTCTGGGGCCAACGTCCTGACTTTC.